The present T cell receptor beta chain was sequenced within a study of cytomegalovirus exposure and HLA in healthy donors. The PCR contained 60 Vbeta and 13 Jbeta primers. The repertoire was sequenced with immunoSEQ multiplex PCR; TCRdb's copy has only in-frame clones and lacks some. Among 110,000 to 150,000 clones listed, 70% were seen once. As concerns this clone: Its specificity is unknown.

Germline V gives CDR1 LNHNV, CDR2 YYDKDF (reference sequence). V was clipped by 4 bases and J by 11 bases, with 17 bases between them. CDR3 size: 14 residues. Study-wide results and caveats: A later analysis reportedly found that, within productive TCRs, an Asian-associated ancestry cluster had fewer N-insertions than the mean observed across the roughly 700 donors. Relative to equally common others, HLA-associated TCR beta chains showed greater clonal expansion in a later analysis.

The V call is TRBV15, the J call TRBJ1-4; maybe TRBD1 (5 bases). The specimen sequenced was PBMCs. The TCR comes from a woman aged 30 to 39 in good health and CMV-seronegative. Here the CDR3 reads CATSNGAGTWKLFF. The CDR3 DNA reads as TGTGCCACCAGCAATGGGGCAGGGACTTGGAAACTGTTTTTT.